This is a list of T cell receptor beta chains from one sample in a study of T-cell memory formation after mild COVID-19. MiXCR was run by TCRdb on the 5' RACE reads, yielding one entry per CDR3 protein. This table has about 240,000 distinct CDR3 sequences, 8% to 10% appearing once. Specimen: PBMCs or a T cell subset sorted from them (not recorded which). These receptors originate from a man younger than 30 who had mild COVID-19 (a few samples of this study predate the infection). Cell type and time point are not known. Both conserved end residues are part of each CDR3. D genes are given only for firm matches. The listing skips clone size in some rows; elsewhere it reads once, few, many or a size class.

v_gene,j_gene,d_gene,abundance,CDR3aa,CDR3nt
TRBV15,TRBJ1-4,.,few,CATSSGWGNEKLFF,TGTGCCACCAGCAGCGGATGGGGGAATGAAAAACTGTTTTTT
TRBV2,TRBJ1-5,.,.,CASSVYLGEPQHF,TGTGCCAGCAGTGTCTACCTAGGGGAGCCCCAGCATTTT
TRBV6-5,TRBJ2-3,TRBD2,.,CASSFTTSGGGDTQYF,TGTGCCAGCAGTTTCACTACTAGCGGGGGAGGAGATACGCAGTATTTT
TRBV28,TRBJ1-6,.,many,CASSFPGLTNSPLHF,TGTGCCAGCAGTTTTCCGGGACTTACTAATTCACCCCTCCACTTT
TRBV5-1,TRBJ2-3,TRBD1,few,CASTTGGYTDTQYF,TGCGCCAGCACCACAGGGGGCTACACAGATACGCAGTATTTT
TRBV6-2/TRBV6-3,TRBJ2-2,.,few,CASSYPWGSNTGELFF,TGTGCCAGCAGTTATCCGTGGGGGTCGAACACCGGGGAGCTGTTTTTT
TRBV20-1,TRBJ2-2,.,.,CSAKKGGESPGELFF,TGCAGTGCGAAAAAGGGCGGGGAGTCCCCCGGGGAGCTGTTTTTT
TRBV23-1,TRBJ1-2,TRBD1,few,CASSQDRGNGYTF,TGCGCCAGCAGTCAAGACAGGGGGAATGGCTACACCTTC
TRBV29-1,TRBJ1-1,.,few,CSGTDTLNTEAFF,TGCAGCGGTACGGACACCTTGAACACTGAAGCTTTCTTT
TRBV7-9,TRBJ1-1,.,few,CASSLGPRLNTEAFF,TGTGCCAGCAGCTTAGGCCCCAGGCTGAACACTGAAGCTTTCTTT
TRBV29-1,TRBJ2-1,.,few,CSVEAVSGNEQFF,TGCAGCGTTGAAGCCGTTAGCGGCAATGAGCAGTTCTTC
TRBV7-2,TRBJ1-4,.,many,CASSRAINEKLFF,TGTGCCAGCAGCAGGGCTATCAATGAAAAACTGTTTTTT
TRBV11-2,TRBJ2-6,.,.,CASSLVAVSGANVLTF,TGTGCCAGCAGCTTAGTCGCCGTCTCTGGGGCCAACGTCCTGACTTTC
TRBV20-1,TRBJ2-7,.,few,CSASWQSMGEQYF,TGCAGTGCCTCCTGGCAATCCATGGGGGAGCAGTACTTC
TRBV7-2,TRBJ2-5,.,many,CASSLVGAGETQYF,TGTGCCAGCAGCTTAGTGGGGGCGGGGGAGACCCAGTACTTC
TRBV20-1,TRBJ2-7,.,many,CSARVTGRSYEQYF,TGCAGTGCTAGAGTGACAGGGAGGTCCTACGAGCAGTACTTC
TRBV12-3/TRBV12-4,TRBJ1-1,.,few,CASRDTWYAEAFF,TGTGCCAGCAGGGACACGTGGTACGCTGAAGCTTTCTTT
TRBV7-2,TRBJ2-1,.,few,CASSPFWGHNEQFF,TGTGCCAGCAGCCCCTTTTGGGGCCACAATGAGCAGTTCTTC
TRBV7-2,TRBJ1-1,TRBD1,many,CASSMDRGAEAFF,TGTGCCAGCAGCATGGACAGGGGCGCTGAAGCTTTCTTT
TRBV20-1,TRBJ1-4,.,.,CSYRVPATNEKLFF,TGCAGTTACAGGGTCCCAGCAACTAATGAAAAACTGTTTTTT
TRBV5-1,TRBJ1-1,.,few,CASSPGDLGTEAFF,TGCGCCAGCAGCCCGGGAGATCTTGGCACTGAAGCTTTCTTT
TRBV5-6,TRBJ2-3,TRBD2,few,CASSRERGGTDTQYF,TGTGCCAGCAGCCGAGAGCGGGGAGGAACAGATACGCAGTATTTT
TRBV5-1,TRBJ2-1,.,few,CASSFMAGGYNEQFF,TGCGCCAGCAGCTTTATGGCAGGAGGCTACAATGAGCAGTTCTTC
TRBV30,TRBJ1-5,TRBD1,few,CAWSARTGGYQPQHF,TGTGCCTGGAGCGCCCGGACAGGGGGATATCAGCCCCAGCATTTT